This T cell receptor beta chain is from a study of HIV-infected children after antiretroviral therapy interruption. Across the study: Weeks 0, 48 and 150 were sampled under continuous treatment.

This clonotype occurred many times. Its cognate antigen is unknown. This CDR3 has 13 residues. V gave up 4 bases and J gave up 4 bases; unmatched junction bases: 3. Germline loops: CDR1 SGHTA, CDR2 FQGNSA. Treatment indicated: PENTA 11 planned treatment interruption arm or continuous ART arm. Overall study results and limits: The Gini coefficient of naive CD4+ repertoires rose, returning to baseline by 3 years.

The TCR library was built from RNA with a 3' RACE protocol and unique molecular identifiers. Each CDR3 protein is one row after TCRdb ran MiXCR on the 3' RACE reads. The table has more than 85,000 distinct CDR3 sequences, roughly 6.7% seen once. This specimen was CD45RA+ CD4+ T cells from PBMCs, pooled from several time points, taken from a donor given antiretroviral therapy, either interrupted or continuous. Subset denoted: naive CD4+ CD45RA+ CD45RO- T cells. The TCR comes from a pool of human donors with HIV. The rearrangement joins TRBV7-2 to TRBJ1-2; 7 bases line up with TRBD1. CDR3 sequence (DNA): TGTGCCAGCAGCTACAGGGGAACCTATGGCTACACCTTC. It codes for CASSYRGTYGYTF.